This T cell receptor (beta chain) came from a study of CD8+CD57+ T cells in acquired aplastic anemia. Study-level results: Sharing between patients and controls was observed for around 27 CD8+ CDR3 sequences.

Sequencing was done on patients that had shown CD8+CD57+ cell expansion by flow cytometry. The template used for profiling TCR beta VDJ and CDR3 was genomic DNA. Each CDR3 protein gets one entry after TCRdb re-called the reads with MiXCR. The table lists about 160,000 distinct CDR3 sequences, 45% to 50% of them singletons. This clonotype appeared many times. Its antigen is unknown. The ends were cut back, 3 bases at V and 6 bases at J, with 16 bases in the middle. Germline V lookup: CDR1 SGDLS, CDR2 YYNGEE. CDR3 length: 15 residues. The chain links TRBV9 to TRBJ2-1; D is undetermined. The clonotype was recovered from a human donor with aplastic anemia. Material for sequencing was sorted CD4+, CD8+, or CD8+CD57+ T cells (not recorded which) from PBMCs. This CDR3 reads CASSAAGRHSNEQFF. DNA for the CDR3: TGTGCCAGCAGCGCCGCCGGCAGGCACAGCAATGAGCAGTTCTTC.